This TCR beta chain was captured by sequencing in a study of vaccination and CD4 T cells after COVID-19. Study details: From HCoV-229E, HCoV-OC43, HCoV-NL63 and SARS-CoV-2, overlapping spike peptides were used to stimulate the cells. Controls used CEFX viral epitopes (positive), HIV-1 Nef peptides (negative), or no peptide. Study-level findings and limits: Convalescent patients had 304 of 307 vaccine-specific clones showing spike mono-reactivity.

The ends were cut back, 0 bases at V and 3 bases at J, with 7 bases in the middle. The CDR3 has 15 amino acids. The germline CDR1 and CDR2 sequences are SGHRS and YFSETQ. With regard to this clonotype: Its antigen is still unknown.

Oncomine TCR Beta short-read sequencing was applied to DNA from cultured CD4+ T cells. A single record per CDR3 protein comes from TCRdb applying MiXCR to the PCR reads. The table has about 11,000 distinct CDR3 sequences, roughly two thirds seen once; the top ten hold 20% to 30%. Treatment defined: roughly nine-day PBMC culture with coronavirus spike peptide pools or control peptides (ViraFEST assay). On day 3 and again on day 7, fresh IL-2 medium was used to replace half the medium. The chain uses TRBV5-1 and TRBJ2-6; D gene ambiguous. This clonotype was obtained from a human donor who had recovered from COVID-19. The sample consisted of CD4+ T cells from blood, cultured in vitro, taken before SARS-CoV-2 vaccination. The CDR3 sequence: CASSLDDFGANVLTF. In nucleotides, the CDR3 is TGCGCCAGCAGCTTGGACGACTTTGGGGCCAACGTCCTGACTTTC.